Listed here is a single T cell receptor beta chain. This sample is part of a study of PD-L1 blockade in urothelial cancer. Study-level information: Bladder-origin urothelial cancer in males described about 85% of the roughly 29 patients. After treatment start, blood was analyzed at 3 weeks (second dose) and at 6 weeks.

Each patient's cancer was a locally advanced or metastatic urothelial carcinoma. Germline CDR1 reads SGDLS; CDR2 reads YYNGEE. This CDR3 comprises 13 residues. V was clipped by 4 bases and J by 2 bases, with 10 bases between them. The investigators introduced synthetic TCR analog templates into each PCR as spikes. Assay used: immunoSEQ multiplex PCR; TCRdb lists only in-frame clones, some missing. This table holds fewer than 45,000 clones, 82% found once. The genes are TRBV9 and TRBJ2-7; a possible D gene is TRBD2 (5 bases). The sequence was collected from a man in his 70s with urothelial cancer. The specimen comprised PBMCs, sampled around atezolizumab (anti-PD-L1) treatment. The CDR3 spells CASSSGMTYEQYF. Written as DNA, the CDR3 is TGTGCCAGCAGCTCGGGAATGACCTACGAGCAGTACTTC.